Listed below are T cell receptor beta chains from one sample, sequenced in a study of vaccination effects on CD4 cells after COVID-19. Using immunoSEQ multiplex PCR, the repertoire was profiled, and TCRdb retains in-frame clones only, with some absent. This table holds around 66,000 clones, about 74% found once. Their recognized antigens are unknown. Sequenced material: CD4+ T cells from PBMCs cultured without peptide, taken after COVID-19 vaccination. The receptors here all came from a human donor who received a COVID-19 vaccine. CDR3s include the opening cysteine and the closing phenylalanine or tryptophan. The D gene is left open where the match is weak. Size is omitted from some rows. Given values are once, few, many or a class for expanded clones.

>TRBJ1-2|TRBD1|TRBV30|few
TGTGCCTGGAGTGTCCCGACAGGGAGGAGGTATGGCTACACCTTC
CAWSVPTGRRYGYTF
>TRBJ2-2|.|TRBV2|few
TGTGCCAGCAGGTTGGTAGCGGTGAACACCGGGGAGCTGTTTTTT
CASRLVAVNTGELFF
>TRBJ1-1|TRBD1|TRBV27|.
TGTGCCAGCAGTTTCACAGGGGACACTGAAGCTTTCTTT
CASSFTGDTEAFF
>TRBJ1-5|.|TRBV6-5|.
TGTGCCAGCAGTAGGGGTACGGGCAATCAGCCCCAGCATTTT
CASSRGTGNQPQHF
>TRBJ2-3|.|TRBV12-5|.
TGTGCTAGTGTCGAACACGACAATCCCACAGATACGCAGTATTTT
CASVEHDNPTDTQYF
>TRBJ1-4|TRBD1|TRBV19|.
TGTGCCAGCCAACAGGGGGGAAGTGGTGAAAAACTGTTTTTT
CASQQGGSGEKLFF
>TRBJ2-5|.|TRBV7-3|.
TGTGCCAGCAGCTTAAACCCAGGGAGAGAGACCCAGTACTTC
CASSLNPGRETQYF
>TRBJ2-1|.|TRBV7-3|.
TGTGCCAGCAGCCGCGAACAAGACAATGAGCAGTTCTTC
CASSREQDNEQFF
>TRBJ1-3|.|TRBV12-3/TRBV12-4|.
TGTGCCAGCAGTTTAAGGGAGAGCACCATATATTTT
CASSLRESTIYF
>TRBJ1-4|.|TRBV20-1|.
TGCAGTGCTAGTGACCGTGGGTCCGGAAAACTGTTTTTT
CSASDRGSGKLFF
>TRBJ1-2|.|TRBV7-9|.
TGTGCCAGCAGCTTAGGCCAGACAGGAGCTAACTATGGCTACACCTTC
CASSLGQTGANYGYTF
>TRBJ1-2|.|TRBV28|.
TGTGCCAGCAGTTTATCAAACTATGGCTACACCTTC
CASSLSNYGYTF
>TRBJ1-2|.|TRBV6-5|.
TGTGCCAGCAGTTCGAGGGGCCTTAACTATGGCTACACCTTC
CASSSRGLNYGYTF
>TRBJ1-1|.|TRBV2|.
TGTGCCAGCACCTCCGCCTCCAGGGGCACTGAAGCTTTCTTT
CASTSASRGTEAFF
>TRBJ2-6|TRBD1|TRBV7-9|.
TGTGCCAGCAGCTCAGGACAGGGGTTTTCTGGGGCCAACGTCCTGACTTTC
CASSSGQGFSGANVLTF
>TRBJ2-2|.|TRBV6-5|.
TGTGCCAGCAGTTACGCGGCAGGGGCGAACACCGGGGAGCTGTTTTTT
CASSYAAGANTGELFF
>TRBJ1-2|.|TRBV5-6|.
TGTGCCAGCACCACGGACTGGGGAGGCTACACCTTC
CASTTDWGGYTF
>TRBJ1-6|.|TRBV9|.
TGTGCCAGCAGCCCGGACCCAAATTCACCCCTCCACTTT
CASSPDPNSPLHF
>TRBJ1-3|.|TRBV30|.
TGTGCCTGGAGCGCTTCTTATGGAAACACCATATATTTT
CAWSASYGNTIYF
>TRBJ1-6|.|TRBV30|.
TGTGCCTGGAGTGCACGGACAGCCACCTATAATTCACCCCTCCACTTT
CAWSARTATYNSPLHF
>TRBJ2-1|.|TRBV6-6|few
TGTGCCAGCAGTTACTCCGAATACTACAATGAGCAGTTCTTC
CASSYSEYYNEQFF
>TRBJ1-1|.|TRBV5-1|.
TGCGCCAGCAGCTTGGATAGGGACACTGAAGCTTTCTTT
CASSLDRDTEAFF
>TRBJ2-3|.|TRBV7-2|.
TGTGCCAGCAGCTTCCCGCCTGTGGATACGCAGTATTTT
CASSFPPVDTQYF
>TRBJ1-3|.|TRBV5-1|.
TGCGCCAGCAGCCTCTCAGGGACTGGAAACACCATATATTTT
CASSLSGTGNTIYF
>TRBJ1-1|.|TRBV19|few
TGTGCCAGTATTCCCCAAGGAGGGCTAAATGAAGCTTTCTTT
CASIPQGGLNEAFF
>TRBJ1-3|TRBD1|TRBV19|.
TGTGCCAGTAGTATCGCCACAGGGGGCTCTGGAAACACCATATATTTT
CASSIATGGSGNTIYF
>TRBJ2-5|TRBD1|TRBV29-1|.
TGCACTATACAGGGGGCATCGGAGACCCAGTACTTC
CTIQGASETQYF
>TRBJ2-3|.|TRBV13|.
TGTGCCAGCAGCTTAGATCGGTGGGGTACGCAGTATTTT
CASSLDRWGTQYF
>TRBJ2-2|.|TRBV5-6|.
TGTGCCAGCAGCTTGGGGGGCAGCACCGGGGAGCTGTTTTTT
CASSLGGSTGELFF
>TRBJ1-4|TRBD1|TRBV19|.
TGTGCCAGTAGTAAGGACAGGGGTAATGAAAAACTGTTTTTT
CASSKDRGNEKLFF
>TRBJ2-3|.|TRBV11-2|.
TGTGCCAGCAGCAACCATGCCGGTTCGAGCACAGATACGCAGTATTTT
CASSNHAGSSTDTQYF
>TRBJ1-2|.|TRBV5-4|.
TGTGCCAGCAGCTTGGAAGGGAAAAACTATGGCTACACCTTC
CASSLEGKNYGYTF
>TRBJ1-1|.|TRBV2|.
TGTGCCAGCAGTATAGGGGGGTCTGAAGCTTTCTTT
CASSIGGSEAFF
>TRBJ1-1|.|TRBV5-1|.
TGCGCCAGCAGCTTGGACCCGAACACTGAAGCTTTCTTT
CASSLDPNTEAFF
>TRBJ1-2|.|TRBV9|.
TGTGCCAGCAGCACCCACATACAGGTCCCAGACTATGGCTACACCTTC
CASSTHIQVPDYGYTF
>TRBJ1-1|TRBD1|TRBV30|.
TGTGCCTTCTCATGGGACAGGGAGACGGAAGCTTTCTTT
CAFSWDRETEAFF
>TRBJ2-5|.|TRBV14|.
TGTGCCAGCAGCCACGTGGGTGGTTCGGGGTCAGAGACCCAGTACTTC
CASSHVGGSGSETQYF
>TRBJ2-2|.|TRBV2|.
TGTGCCAGCAGAGAACAGGGACTGACCGGGGAGCTGTTTTTT
CASREQGLTGELFF
>TRBJ1-2|.|TRBV5-6|once
TGTGCCAGCAGCCCTGCGGCCAAGGGACGGGGGTTCTATGGCTACACCTTC
CASSPAAKGRGFYGYTF
>TRBJ1-5|.|TRBV6-7|.
TGTGCCAGCAGTTACCCTCAGGGGTATGGACAGCATAGCAATCAGCCCCAGCATTTT
CASSYPQGYGQHSNQPQHF
>TRBJ1-1|TRBD1|TRBV2|.
TGTGCCAGCAGTACTACAGGGGGCACTGAAGCTTTCTTT
CASSTTGGTEAFF
>TRBJ1-2|.|TRBV7-2|.
TGTGCCAGCAGCTTAGTTCGTTTAGGACTGATTAACTATGGCTACACCTTC
CASSLVRLGLINYGYTF
>TRBJ1-2|.|TRBV15|.
TGTGCCACCAGCAGAGAGGTTGGGGTTGCTACCTTC
CATSREVGVATF
>TRBJ2-2|.|TRBV24-1|.
TGTGCCACCAGTGACGGGACGACGAACACCGGGGAGCTGTTTTTT
CATSDGTTNTGELFF
>TRBJ2-2|.|TRBV2|.
TGTGCCAGCAGTCGGGACGGCAGGGTGAACACCGGGGAGCTGTTTTTT
CASSRDGRVNTGELFF
>TRBJ1-1|.|TRBV18|.
TGTGCCAGCTCACCCCCGCTGGGAGGGGGTACTGAAGCTTTCTTT
CASSPPLGGGTEAFF
>TRBJ1-2|TRBD1|TRBV12-3/TRBV12-4|few
TGTGCCAGCAGTCTCACAGGGGCGGGTGGCTACACCTTC
CASSLTGAGGYTF
>TRBJ2-1|.|TRBV27|once
TGTGCCAGCAGTTTAGGGTTGACTCAAAAAGTTCGCAAGCAGTTCTTC
CASSLGLTQKVRKQFF
>TRBJ1-4|.|TRBV6-2/TRBV6-3|once
TGTGCCAGCAGTGGGCTAACAGGGTGGCCCGAAAAACTGTTTTTT
CASSGLTGWPEKLFF
>TRBJ1-1|.|TRBV12-5|.
TGTGCTAGTGGTTTGAGGCTGACGAACACTGAAGCTTTCTTT
CASGLRLTNTEAFF
>TRBJ2-1|TRBD1|TRBV27|.
TGTGCCAGCAGTTTATCGTTCGGGACAGGGAGTGAGCAGTTCTTC
CASSLSFGTGSEQFF
>TRBJ2-1|TRBD1|TRBV2|.
TGTGCCAGCACGACAGGGTTCAATGAGCAGTTCTTC
CASTTGFNEQFF